This passage covers 5 T cell receptor beta chains from one sample sequenced in a study of beta chain features in type 1 diabetes. Since all of the isolated RNA was reverse transcribed, expressed TCRB transcripts were what got sequenced. Only in-frame clones appear in the TCRdb table, and some are missing; sequencing was by immunoSEQ multiplex PCR. The table records around 430,000 clones, 30% of them present only once. Sequencing was performed on naive CD4+ T cells from blood. These receptors were obtained from a man aged 18 to 35 in good health.

The chain links TRBV7-9 to TRBJ2-1, with 9 nucleotides matching TRBD2. Germline V CDR1 and CDR2: SEHNR, FQNEAQ (reference sequence). CDR3 length: 13 residues. Trimming removed 8 bases from V and 2 bases from J; junction bases left unmatched: 1. The CDR3 sequence is CASLAGAYNEQFF. As DNA, the CDR3 is TGTGCCAGCTTAGCGGGAGCCTACAATGAGCAGTTCTTC.

The chain couples TRBV27 to TRBJ2-7, with 12 bases fitting TRBD2. The V gene's germline CDR1 is MNHEY and CDR2 SMNVEV (reference sequence). CDR3 size: 15 residues. The J segment lost 6 bases and the V segment lost 4 bases, leaving 7 bases of the junction unmatched. The CDR3 DNA is TGTGCCAGCAGTTGGGGACTAGCGGGTTCATCCGAGCAGTACTTC. It is translated as CASSWGLAGSSEQYF.

The V and J genes are TRBV7-9 and TRBJ2-1; TRBD2 matches at 12 bases. Germline values: CDR1 SEHNR, CDR2 FQNEAQ (reference sequence). Trimming at V came to 5 bases and at J to 4 bases, leaving 3 bases not matched to a gene. CDR3 length: 15 amino acids. The CDR3 coding sequence is TGTGCCAGCAGCAGAGGACTAGCGGGATACAATGAGCAGTTCTTC. Protein product: CASSRGLAGYNEQFF.

In this sample, this clone turned up a few times. V and J are TRBV29-1 and TRBJ2-7; TRBD1 aligns across 9 bases. CDR1 and CDR2 from the germline V gene are SQVTM and ANQGSEA. The CDR3 sequence is 14 residues long. V was pared by 6 bases and J by 1 base, with 7 bases of the junction left unmatched. The CDR3 coding sequence is TGCAGCGTGAGGGGGGGACAGGGATCCTACGAGCAGTACTTC. It is translated as CSVRGGQGSYEQYF.

This rearrangement joins TRBV29-1 to TRBJ1-2; D is unclear. The CDR3 is made up of 12 amino acids. In germline, CDR1 is SQVTM, CDR2 ANQGSEA. The V gene lost 4 bases and the J gene lost 2 bases, with 8 bases spanning the gap. The DNA for the CDR3 is TGCAGCGTTGTGCACAGCAACTATGGCTACACCTTC. It codes for CSVVHSNYGYTF.